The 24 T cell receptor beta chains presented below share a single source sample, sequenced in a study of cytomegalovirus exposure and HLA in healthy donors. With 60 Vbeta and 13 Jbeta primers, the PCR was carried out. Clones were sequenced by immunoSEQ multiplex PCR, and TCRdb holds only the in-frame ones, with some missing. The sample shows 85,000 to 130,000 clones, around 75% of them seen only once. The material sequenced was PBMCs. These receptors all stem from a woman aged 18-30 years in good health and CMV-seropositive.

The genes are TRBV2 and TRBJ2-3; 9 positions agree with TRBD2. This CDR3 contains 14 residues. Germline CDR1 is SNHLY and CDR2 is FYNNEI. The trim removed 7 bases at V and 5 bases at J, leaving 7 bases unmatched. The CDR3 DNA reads TGTGCCAGCATTGGTAGCGGGAGAATAGATACGCAGTATTTT. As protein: CASIGSGRIDTQYF.

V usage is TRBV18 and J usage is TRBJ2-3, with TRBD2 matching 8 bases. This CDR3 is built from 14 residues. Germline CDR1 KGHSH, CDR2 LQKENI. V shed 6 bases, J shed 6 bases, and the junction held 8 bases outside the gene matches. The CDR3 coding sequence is TGTGCCAGCTCGCTACTAGCGGCCGGGGATACGCAGTATTTT. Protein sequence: CASSLLAAGDTQYF.

DNA of the CDR3: TGTGCCAGCAGGGGGACTAGCGGATACAATGAGCAGTTCTTC. Protein: CASRGTSGYNEQFF. The rearrangement joins TRBV27 to TRBJ2-1, with 11 nucleotides matching TRBD2. Trimming at V came to 6 bases and at J to 4 bases, leaving 2 bases not matched to a gene. This CDR3 is 14 amino acids long. Germline loops: CDR1 MNHEY, CDR2 SMNVEV (reference sequence).

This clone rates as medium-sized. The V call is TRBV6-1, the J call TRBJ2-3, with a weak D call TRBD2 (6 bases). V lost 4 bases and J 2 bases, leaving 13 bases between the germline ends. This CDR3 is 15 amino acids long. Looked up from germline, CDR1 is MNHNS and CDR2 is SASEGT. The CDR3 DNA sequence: TGTGCCAGCAGTGGAGATAGCGGACACACAGATACGCAGTATTTT. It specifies CASSGDSGHTDTQYF.

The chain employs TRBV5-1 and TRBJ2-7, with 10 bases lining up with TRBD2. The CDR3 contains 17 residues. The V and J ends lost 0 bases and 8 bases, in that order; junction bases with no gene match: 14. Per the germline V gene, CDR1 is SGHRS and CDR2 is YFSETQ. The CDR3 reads CASSLEVAGGTMGKQYF. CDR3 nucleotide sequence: TGCGCCAGCAGCTTGGAGGTAGCGGGGGGTACCATGGGGAAGCAGTACTTC.

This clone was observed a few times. The CDR3 region has the DNA TGTGCCAGCAGTCGGGACTCCTACACAGATACGCAGTATTTT. This codes for CASSRDSYTDTQYF. The J gene is TRBJ2-3, the V gene TRBV28; possible D gene TRBD2, 6 bases. CDR3 length: 14 amino acids. Per germline, CDR1 MDHEN and CDR2 SYDVKM. V was trimmed by 5 bases and J by 2 bases, leaving 11 bases between them.

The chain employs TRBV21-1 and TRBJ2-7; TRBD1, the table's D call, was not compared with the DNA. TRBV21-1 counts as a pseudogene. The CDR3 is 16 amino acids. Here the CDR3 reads CASSISTELPYYEQYF. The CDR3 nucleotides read TGTGCCAGCAGCATCTCGACAGAGCTCCCCTACTACGAGCAGTACTTC.

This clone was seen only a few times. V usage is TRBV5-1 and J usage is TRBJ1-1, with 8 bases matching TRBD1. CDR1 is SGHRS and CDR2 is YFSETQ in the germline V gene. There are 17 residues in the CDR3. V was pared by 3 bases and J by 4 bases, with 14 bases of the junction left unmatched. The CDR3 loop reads CASSSGVAGGASTEAFF. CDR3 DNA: TGCGCCAGCAGCTCGGGGGTTGCAGGGGGCGCGAGCACTGAAGCTTTCTTT.

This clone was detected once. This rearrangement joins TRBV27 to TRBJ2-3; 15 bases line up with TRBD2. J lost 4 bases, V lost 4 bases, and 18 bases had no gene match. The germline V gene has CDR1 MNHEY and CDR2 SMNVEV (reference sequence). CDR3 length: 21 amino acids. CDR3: CASSYYGTSGRTLGLADTQYF. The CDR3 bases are TGTGCCAGCAGTTACTACGGGACTAGCGGGAGGACCCTAGGACTCGCAGATACGCAGTATTTT.

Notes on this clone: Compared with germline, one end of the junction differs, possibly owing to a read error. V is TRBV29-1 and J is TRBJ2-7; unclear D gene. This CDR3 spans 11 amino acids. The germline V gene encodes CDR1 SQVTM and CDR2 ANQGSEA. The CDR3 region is CSAFLSYGQYF. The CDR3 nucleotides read TGCAGCGCCTTCCTAAGCTACGGGCAGTACTTC.

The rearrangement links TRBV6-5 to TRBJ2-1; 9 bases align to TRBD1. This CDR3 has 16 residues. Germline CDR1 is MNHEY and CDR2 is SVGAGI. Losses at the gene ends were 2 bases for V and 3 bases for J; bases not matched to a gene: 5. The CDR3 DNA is TGTGCCAGCAGTTACACACAGGGGGCTGACTACAATGAGCAGTTCTTC. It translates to CASSYTQGADYNEQFF.

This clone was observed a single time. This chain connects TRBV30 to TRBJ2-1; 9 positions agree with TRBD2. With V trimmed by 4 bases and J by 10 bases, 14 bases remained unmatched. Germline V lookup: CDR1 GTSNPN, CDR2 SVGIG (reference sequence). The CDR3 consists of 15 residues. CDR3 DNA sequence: TGTGCCTGGACCCTTTCTTTAGCGGGAGTAGGGGAGCAGTTCTTC. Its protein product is CAWTLSLAGVGEQFF.

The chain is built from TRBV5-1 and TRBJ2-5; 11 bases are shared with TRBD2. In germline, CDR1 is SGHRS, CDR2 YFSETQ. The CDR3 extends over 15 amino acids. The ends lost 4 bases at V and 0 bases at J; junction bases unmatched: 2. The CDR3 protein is CASSVTSGNQETQYF. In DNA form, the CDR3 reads TGCGCCAGCAGCGTGACTAGCGGGAACCAAGAGACCCAGTACTTC.

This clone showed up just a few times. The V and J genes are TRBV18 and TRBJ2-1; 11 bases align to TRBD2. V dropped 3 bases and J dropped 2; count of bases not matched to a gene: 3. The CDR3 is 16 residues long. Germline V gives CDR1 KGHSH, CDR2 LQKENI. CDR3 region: CASSPGTSGTYNEQFF. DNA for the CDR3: TGTGCCAGCTCACCGGGGACTAGCGGTACCTACAATGAGCAGTTCTTC.

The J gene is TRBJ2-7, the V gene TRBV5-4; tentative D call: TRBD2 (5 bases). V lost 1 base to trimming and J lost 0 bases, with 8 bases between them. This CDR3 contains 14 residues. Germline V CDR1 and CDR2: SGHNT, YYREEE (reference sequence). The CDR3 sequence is CASSLLTNSYEQYF. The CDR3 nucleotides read TGTGCCAGCAGCTTGCTGACTAACTCCTACGAGCAGTACTTC.

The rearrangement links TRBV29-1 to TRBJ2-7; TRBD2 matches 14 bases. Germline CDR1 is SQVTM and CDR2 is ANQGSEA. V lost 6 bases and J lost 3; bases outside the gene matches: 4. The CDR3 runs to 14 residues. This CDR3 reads CSVAGLAGGYEQYF. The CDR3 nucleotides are TGCAGCGTCGCCGGACTAGCGGGGGGCTACGAGCAGTACTTC.

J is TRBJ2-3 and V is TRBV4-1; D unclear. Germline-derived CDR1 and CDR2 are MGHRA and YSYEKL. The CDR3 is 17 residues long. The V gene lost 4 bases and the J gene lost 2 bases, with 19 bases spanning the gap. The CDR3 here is CASSPGVVRSATDTQYF. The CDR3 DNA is TGCGCCAGCAGCCCTGGAGTTGTCAGATCGGCCACAGATACGCAGTATTTT.

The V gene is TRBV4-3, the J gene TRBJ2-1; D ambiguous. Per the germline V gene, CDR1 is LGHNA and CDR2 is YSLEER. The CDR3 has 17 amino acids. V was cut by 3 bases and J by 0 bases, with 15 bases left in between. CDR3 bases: TGCGCCAGCAGCCAGGCTACCTCAGGAAGCTCCTACAATGAGCAGTTCTTC. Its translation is CASSQATSGSSYNEQFF.

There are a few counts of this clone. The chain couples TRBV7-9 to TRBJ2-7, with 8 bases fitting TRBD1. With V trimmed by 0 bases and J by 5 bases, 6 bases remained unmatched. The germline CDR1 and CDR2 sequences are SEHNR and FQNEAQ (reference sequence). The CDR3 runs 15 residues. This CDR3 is CASSLATGVLHEQYF. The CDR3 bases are TGTGCCAGCAGCTTAGCGACAGGGGTCCTCCACGAGCAGTACTTC. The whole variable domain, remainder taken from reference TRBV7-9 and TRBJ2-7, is DTGVSQNPRHKITKRGQNVTFRCDPISEHNRLYWYRQTLGQGPEFLTYFQNEAQLEKSRLLSDRFSAERPKGSFSTLEIQRTEQGDSAMYLCASSLATGVLHEQYFGPGTRLTVT.

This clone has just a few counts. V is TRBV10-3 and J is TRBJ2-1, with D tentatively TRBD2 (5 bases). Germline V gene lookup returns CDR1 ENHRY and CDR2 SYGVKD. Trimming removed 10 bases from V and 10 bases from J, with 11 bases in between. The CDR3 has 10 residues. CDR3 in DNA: TGTGCCACCCCTAGCTTCGAGCAGTTCTTC. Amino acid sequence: CATPSFEQFF.

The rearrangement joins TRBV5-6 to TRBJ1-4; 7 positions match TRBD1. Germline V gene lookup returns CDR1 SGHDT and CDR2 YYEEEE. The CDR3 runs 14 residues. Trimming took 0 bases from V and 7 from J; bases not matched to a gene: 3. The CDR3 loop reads CASSLGQGVEKLFF. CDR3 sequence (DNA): TGTGCCAGCAGCTTGGGACAGGGAGTTGAAAAACTGTTTTTT.

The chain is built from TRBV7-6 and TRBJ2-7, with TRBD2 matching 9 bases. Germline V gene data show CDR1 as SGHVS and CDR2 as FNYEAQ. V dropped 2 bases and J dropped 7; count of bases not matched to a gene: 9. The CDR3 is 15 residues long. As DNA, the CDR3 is TGTGCCAGCAGCTTATGGGCGGGAGGGCCGGGGGAGCAGTACTTC. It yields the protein CASSLWAGGPGEQYF.

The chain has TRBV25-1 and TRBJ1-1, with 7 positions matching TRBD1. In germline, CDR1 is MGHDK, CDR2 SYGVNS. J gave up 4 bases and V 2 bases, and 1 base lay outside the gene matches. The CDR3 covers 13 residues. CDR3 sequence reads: CASSEEGATEAFF. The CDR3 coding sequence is TGTGCCAGCAGTGAAGAGGGGGCCACTGAAGCTTTCTTT.

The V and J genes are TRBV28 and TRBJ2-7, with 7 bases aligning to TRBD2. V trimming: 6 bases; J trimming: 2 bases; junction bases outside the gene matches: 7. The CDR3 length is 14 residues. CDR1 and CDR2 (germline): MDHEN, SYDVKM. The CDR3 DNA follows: TGTGCCAGCAGCACGAGCGGGATGACCTACGAGCAGTACTTC. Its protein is CASSTSGMTYEQYF.